One and the same sample provided the 20 T cell receptor beta chains below, sequenced in a study of blood T cells in healthy people across ages. A second about 7 to 11 cycle PCR used barcoded and J-beta primers. TCRdb passed the 5' RACE reads through MiXCR, listing each CDR3 protein once. The sample has over a million distinct CDR3 sequences; 42% are singletons. Sequencing input: blood. The origin of the receptors is a woman aged 18-29 years in good health.

The chain couples TRBV20-1 to TRBJ2-1; TRBD2 aligns across 8 bases. Germline V gene lookup returns CDR1 DFQATT and CDR2 SNEGSKA (reference sequence). Losses at the gene ends were 0 bases for V and 3 bases for J; bases not matched to a gene: 4. CDR3 length equals 15 residues. The CDR3 reads CSARDPAGGYNEQFF. DNA of the CDR3: TGCAGTGCTAGAGATCCCGCGGGAGGCTACAATGAGCAGTTCTTC.

Only a few counts were recorded for this clonotype. V gene TRBV28 combines with J gene TRBJ2-1; D tentatively fits TRBD1 or TRBD2 (6 bases each). The CDR3 length is 15 residues. Deletions cut 9 bases from V and 0 bases from J, with 15 bases between. CDR1 and CDR2 (germline): MDHEN, SYDVKM. The CDR3 sequence: CASNSRGASYNEQFF. The CDR3 DNA sequence: TGTGCCAGTAACTCTAGGGGGGCCTCCTACAATGAGCAGTTCTTC.

This chain connects TRBV28 to TRBJ1-1; 8 bases agree with TRBD1. This CDR3 region has 12 residues. Germline trimming cut 11 bases from V and 3 bases from J; bases unmatched to any gene: 5. CDR1 is MDHEN, CDR2 SYDVKM, per germline. The DNA for the CDR3 is TGTGCCGCCGGACAGGGCTACACTGAAGCTTTCTTT. This gives the protein CAAGQGYTEAFF. The entire variable domain, with the rest obtained from reference TRBV28 and TRBJ1-1, is as follows: DVKVTQSSRYLVKRTGEKVFLECVQDMDHENMFWYRQDPGLGLRLIYFSYDVKMKEKGDIPEGYSVSREKKERFSLILESASTNQTSMYLCAAGQGYTEAFFGQGTRLTVV.

This clonotype was picked up a small number of times. The V and J genes are TRBV7-2 and TRBJ2-1, with D possibly being TRBD2 (5 bases). The V end lost 0 bases, the J end lost 8 bases, and 14 bases lay between the germline ends. This CDR3 has 15 residues. CDR1 SGHTA and CDR2 FQGNSA come from the germline V gene. The CDR3 nucleotides read TGTGCCAGCAGCTTAGCGCTTCGTCTAGCCCATGAGCAGTTCTTC. Translated: CASSLALRLAHEQFF.

This clonotype showed up just a few times. The chain joins TRBV2 to TRBJ2-7; TRBD2 matches at 13 bases. This CDR3 contains 17 residues. Germline V gives CDR1 SNHLY, CDR2 FYNNEI. Trimming cost V 5 bases and J 0 bases; bases outside gene matches: 7. The CDR3 bases are TGTGCCAGCAGTTCGACTAGCGGGGGGCCCCTCTCCTACGAGCAGTACTTC. The encoded protein is CASSSTSGGPLSYEQYF.

This chain's CDR3 is CSALTGPTSGNTIYF. The CDR3 nucleotides are TGCAGTGCTCTCACAGGGCCCACCTCTGGAAACACCATATATTTT. The J gene is TRBJ1-3, the V gene TRBV20-1, with D tentatively TRBD1 (6 bases). Germline values: CDR1 DFQATT, CDR2 SNEGSKA (reference sequence). The CDR3 loop spans 15 amino acids. Trimming stripped 5 bases from V and 0 bases from J, with 14 bases between.

The rearrangement uses TRBV7-2 and TRBJ1-2; possible D gene TRBD1, 6 bases. Germline loops: CDR1 SGHTA, CDR2 FQGNSA. The CDR3 totals 13 residues. V shed 3 bases and J shed 8 bases, with 13 bases lying between them. This chain's CDR3 is CASSFRQAVGYTF. In DNA form, the CDR3 reads TGTGCCAGCAGCTTCAGACAGGCCGTCGGCTACACCTTC.

The V call is TRBV27, the J call TRBJ2-7; D remains unclear. The CDR3 has 15 amino acids. Germline values: CDR1 MNHEY, CDR2 SMNVEV (reference sequence). V was cut by 4 bases and J by 2 bases, with 15 bases left in between. The CDR3 DNA follows: TGTGCCAGCAGTTCCACTCTCTACTCCCCCTACGAGCAGTACTTC. It is translated as CASSSTLYSPYEQYF.

This clonotype was observed a single time. V gene TRBV9 combines with J gene TRBJ2-5; the D is unclear. Germline V gene lookup returns CDR1 SGDLS and CDR2 YYNGEE. The ends were cut back, 0 bases at V and 5 bases at J, with 14 bases in the middle. This CDR3 contains 15 residues. The CDR3 DNA follows: TGTGCCAGCAGCGTAGCCAACTATCAATCGGAGACCCAGTACTTC. Encoded protein: CASSVANYQSETQYF.

The V call is TRBV6-1, the J call TRBJ2-7; 10 nucleotides line up with TRBD2. V shed 4 bases and J 2 bases; nucleotides not matched to a gene: 5. Germline CDR1 is MNHNS and CDR2 is SASEGT. The CDR3 is 15 amino acids. The CDR3 loop is CASSVLAGDAYEQYF. The CDR3 DNA follows: TGTGCCAGCAGTGTTCTAGCGGGAGATGCCTACGAGCAGTACTTC.

This rearrangement joins TRBV5-1 to TRBJ1-1; D is unclear. The germline V gene has CDR1 SGHRS and CDR2 YFSETQ. V was clipped by 0 bases and J by 0 bases, with 9 bases between them. This CDR3 has 15 amino acids. The CDR3 DNA follows: TGCGCCAGCAGCTTGGGGGCGCACATGAACACTGAAGCTTTCTTT. This encodes CASSLGAHMNTEAFF.

A few counts support this clonotype. The chain recombines TRBV23-1 with TRBJ1-5; possibly TRBD1 for D (5 bases). TRBV23-1 is noted as an ORF with a role that remains uncertain. This CDR3 contains 16 residues. V was trimmed by 2 bases and J by 1 base, leaving 12 bases between them. CDR3 sequence: CASSQICGGSNQPQHF. For the CDR3, the DNA is TGCGCCAGCAGTCAAATTTGCGGGGGGAGCAATCAGCCCCAGCATTTT.

This sequence joins TRBV11-2 and TRBJ2-2; 8 bases are a match to TRBD1. CDR1 is SGHAT and CDR2 is FQNNGV in the germline V gene. V was pared by 5 bases and J by 7 bases, with 12 bases of the junction left unmatched. This CDR3 is built from 16 residues. The CDR3 DNA is TGTGCCAGCAGCCATCGAGCGACAGGGGATGTCGGGGAGCTGTTTTTT. Protein sequence: CASSHRATGDVGELFF.

This clonotype was detected a few times. The gene calls are TRBV6-2 or TRBV6-3 and TRBJ1-5; D not resolved. The germline gives CDR1 MNHEY, CDR2 SVGEGT. CDR3 size: 15 residues. Trimming shortened V by 1 base and J by 6 bases, and 13 bases separated the two germline ends. CDR3: CASSYWGSERQPQHF. The CDR3 nucleotides read TGTGCCAGCAGTTACTGGGGTTCCGAGCGTCAGCCCCAGCATTTT.

The V call is TRBV20-1, the J call TRBJ1-6; tentative D call: TRBD1 (5 bases). The V end was cut by 1 base, the J end by 1 base, with 11 bases between. Germline CDR1 is DFQATT and CDR2 is SNEGSKA (reference sequence). The CDR3 is 16 amino acids. CDR3 residues: CSARGAGWSYNSPLHF. The CDR3 DNA reads TGCAGTGCTAGAGGGGCAGGGTGGTCCTATAATTCACCCCTCCACTTT.

The genes are TRBV7-9 and TRBJ2-1, with TRBD2 matching 10 bases. V dropped 2 bases and J dropped 7; count of bases not matched to a gene: 11. Germline-derived CDR1 and CDR2 are SEHNR and FQNEAQ (reference sequence). This CDR3 comprises 17 residues. The CDR3 DNA follows: TGTGCCAGCAGCTTACTGGCGAGTAGCGGGAGGAGGAATGAGCAGTTCTTC. This translates into CASSLLASSGRRNEQFF.

This chain uses TRBV5-1 with TRBJ1-1; perhaps TRBD1 as D (6 bases). This CDR3 comprises 13 residues. V lost 0 bases and J lost 7, with 10 bases in between. Germline lookup yields CDR1 SGHRS and CDR2 YFSETQ. The CDR3 sequence: CASSLATGYEAFF. CDR3 coding DNA: TGCGCCAGCAGCTTGGCTACAGGGTATGAAGCTTTCTTT.

The V call is TRBV11-2, the J call TRBJ2-3, with D perhaps matching TRBD2 (6 bases). The CDR3 covers 16 residues. V lost 5 bases and J lost 1, with 16 bases in between. Per the germline V gene, CDR1 is SGHAT and CDR2 is FQNNGV. The CDR3 nucleotides read TGTGCCAGCAGCCGCACCCCGGGACTCGGCACAGATACGCAGTATTTT. Residues: CASSRTPGLGTDTQYF. Based on the CDR3 plus reference TRBV11-2 and TRBJ2-3, the full variable domain is EAGVAQSPRYKIIEKRQSVAFWCNPISGHATLYWYQQILGQGPKLLIQFQNNGVVDDSQLPKDRFSAERLKGVDSTLKIQPAKLEDSAVYLCASSRTPGLGTDTQYFGPGTRLTVL.

This clonotype was observed once. The genes are TRBV6-6 and TRBJ2-7; 12 bases map to TRBD2. The CDR3 spans 15 residues. The V gene end was trimmed by 7 bases and the J gene end by 9 bases; junction bases not matched to a gene: 13. Germline lookup yields CDR1 MNHNY and CDR2 SVGAGI (reference sequence). The CDR3 here is CASTTLAGGLLGQYF. The CDR3 region has the DNA TGTGCCAGCACGACACTAGCGGGGGGCCTTCTAGGGCAGTACTTC.

The chain links TRBV10-3 to TRBJ1-3, with D possibly being TRBD1 (6 bases). Per the germline V gene, CDR1 is ENHRY and CDR2 is SYGVKD. Deletions cut 9 bases from V and 2 bases from J, with 14 bases between. This CDR3 comprises 14 residues. This chain's CDR3 is CAMEGGSAGNTIYF. CDR3 coding DNA: TGTGCCATGGAGGGGGGTAGCGCTGGAAACACCATATATTTT.